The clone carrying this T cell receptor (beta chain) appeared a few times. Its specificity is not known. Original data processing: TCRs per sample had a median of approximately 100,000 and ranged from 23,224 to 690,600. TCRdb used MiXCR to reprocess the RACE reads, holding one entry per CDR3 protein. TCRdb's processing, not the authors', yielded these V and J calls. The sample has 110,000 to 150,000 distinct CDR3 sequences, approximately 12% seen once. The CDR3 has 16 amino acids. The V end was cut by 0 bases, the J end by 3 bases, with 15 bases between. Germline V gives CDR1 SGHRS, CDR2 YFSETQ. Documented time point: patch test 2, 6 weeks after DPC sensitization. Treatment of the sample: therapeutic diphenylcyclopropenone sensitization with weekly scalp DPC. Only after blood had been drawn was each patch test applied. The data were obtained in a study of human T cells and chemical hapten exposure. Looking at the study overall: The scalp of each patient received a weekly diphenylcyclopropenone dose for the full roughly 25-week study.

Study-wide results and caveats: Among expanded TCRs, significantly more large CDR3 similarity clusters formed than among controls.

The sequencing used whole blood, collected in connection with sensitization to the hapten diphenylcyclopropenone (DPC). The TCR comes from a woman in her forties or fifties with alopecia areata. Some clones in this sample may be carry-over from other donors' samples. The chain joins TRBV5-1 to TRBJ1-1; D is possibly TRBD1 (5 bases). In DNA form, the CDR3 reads TGCGCCAGCAGCTTGGGCAGTGGGGCCCGGGACACTGAAGCTTTCTTT. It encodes CASSLGSGARDTEAFF.